This entry lists 21 T cell receptor beta chains sequenced from one sample in a study of T cell clones after liver transplantation. The method was immunoSEQ multiplex PCR; TCRdb's version includes in-frame clones alone and lacks a portion of them. The sample contains nearly 15,000 clones, roughly 85% of which appear only once. Source: CD8+ T cells from blood, taken approximately 43 months after liver transplant. The receptors here all came from a human patient who received a liver transplant. Some T cells may be the graft donor's.

As DNA, the CDR3 is TGTGCCAGTAGCCAGGGGACGGGGACAGAGTATGGCTACACCTTC. Encoded protein: CASSQGTGTEYGYTF. V gene TRBV19 combines with J gene TRBJ1-2, with TRBD1 matching 7 bases. The CDR3 extends over 15 amino acids. J lost 5 bases, V lost 6 bases, and 12 bases had no gene match. In germline, CDR1 is LNHDA, CDR2 SQIVND (reference sequence).

The J gene is TRBJ1-3, the V gene TRBV18; D remains unclear. The CDR3 sequence is 14 residues long. The V end lost 3 bases, the J end lost 0 bases, and 6 bases lay between the germline ends. Germline CDR1 and CDR2: KGHSH and LQKENI. The CDR3 bases are TGTGCCAGCTCACCTCCGATCTCTGGAAACACCATATATTTT. It yields the protein CASSPPISGNTIYF.

This clone was seen only a few times. This sequence joins TRBV7-8 and TRBJ2-7; D gene uncertain. The CDR3 extends over 13 amino acids. Germline V gene lookup returns CDR1 SGHVS and CDR2 FQNEAQ. V gave up 1 base and J gave up 7 bases, with 11 bases separating them. The CDR3 nucleotides read TGTGCCAGCAGCTTAGAGGACCCGTGGGAGCAGTACTTC. Its translation is CASSLEDPWEQYF.

The chain links TRBV4-1 to TRBJ2-7; 7 bases are a match to TRBD1. The J segment lost 7 bases and the V segment lost 0 bases, leaving 15 bases of the junction unmatched. The CDR3 is 17 amino acids. The germline gives CDR1 MGHRA, CDR2 YSYEKL. The CDR3 here is CASSQELGGPTDWEQYF. The CDR3 nucleotides are TGCGCCAGCAGCCAAGAATTAGGGGGCCCGACGGATTGGGAGCAGTACTTC.

V is TRBV7-6 and J is TRBJ2-3; perhaps TRBD2 as D (6 bases). The CDR3 is 17 residues long. V was shortened by 5 bases and J by 1 base, with 19 bases between the two germline ends. CDR1 SGHVS and CDR2 FNYEAQ come from the germline V gene. In DNA form, the CDR3 reads TGTGCCAGCAGCCCTCTGGCGGGAATACGGGGCACAGATACGCAGTATTTT. Translation gives CASSPLAGIRGTDTQYF.

This chain joins TRBV9 and TRBJ1-1; D is possibly TRBD1 (5 bases). The germline V and J ends were trimmed by 4 bases and 2 bases, with 15 bases remaining between them. The V gene's germline CDR1 is SGDLS and CDR2 YYNGEE. This CDR3 comprises 15 residues. The CDR3 DNA reads as TGTGCCAGCAGCCCCGCAGGGCAGGCAAACACTGAAGCTTTCTTT. This gives the protein CASSPAGQANTEAFF.

The chain employs TRBV13 and TRBJ1-1, with D unresolved. The length of the CDR3 is 13 residues. Germline V lookup: CDR1 PRHDT, CDR2 FYEKMQ (reference sequence). Trimming removed 5 bases at V and 3 bases at J, with 10 bases between. DNA of the CDR3: TGTGCCAGCAGCGATTTACTGGACACTGAAGCTTTCTTT. Amino acids: CASSDLLDTEAFF. The variable domain in full, with the rest retrieved from reference TRBV13 and TRBJ1-1, is AAGVIQSPRHLIKEKRETATLKCYPIPRHDTVYWYQQGPGQDPQFLISFYEKMQSDKGSIPDRFSAQQFSDYHSELNMSSLELGDSALYFCASSDLLDTEAFFGQGTRLTVV.

The V gene is TRBV7-8, the J gene TRBJ2-7, with 7 bases identical to TRBD1. This CDR3 region has 14 residues. Per the germline V gene, CDR1 is SGHVS and CDR2 is FQNEAQ. The junction had 5 bases not matched to a gene; V was cut back by 3 bases and J by 3 bases. CDR3 sequence (DNA): TGTGCCAGCAGCTTCCCGGGACAGCACTACGAGCAGTACTTC. It is translated as CASSFPGQHYEQYF.

This chain connects TRBV27 to TRBJ2-3; unclear D gene. In germline, CDR1 is MNHEY, CDR2 SMNVEV (reference sequence). V shed 4 bases and J shed 0 bases, with 8 bases lying between them. CDR3 length: 14 residues. CDR3 nucleotides: TGTGCCAGCAGTTATCACACTAGCACAGATACGCAGTATTTT. Translating it yields CASSYHTSTDTQYF.

The chain couples TRBV7-9 to TRBJ2-2; D not resolved. Germline CDR1 SEHNR, CDR2 FQNEAQ (reference sequence). Trimming left V 8 bases short and J 2 bases short, with 6 bases between. The CDR3 length is 12 residues. The DNA of the CDR3 is TGTGCCAGCTTGATTAACACCGGGGAGCTGTTTTTT. It is translated as CASLINTGELFF.

This clone appeared a few times. This chain uses TRBV27 with TRBJ2-5; 14 bases match TRBD2. V was pared by 0 bases and J by 3 bases, with 0 bases of the junction left unmatched. The CDR3 is 16 amino acids. Germline CDR1 MNHEY, CDR2 SMNVEV (reference sequence). The CDR3 sequence is CASSLSTSGGEETQYF. The CDR3 nucleotides are TGTGCCAGCAGTTTATCGACTAGCGGGGGGGAAGAGACCCAGTACTTC.

This chain joins TRBV27 and TRBJ1-1; D may be TRBD1 (6 bases). Looked up from germline, CDR1 is MNHEY and CDR2 is SMNVEV (reference sequence). Trimming took off 3 bases at V and 3 bases at J, with 11 bases between the two ends. This CDR3 region has 14 residues. CDR3 loop: CASSFGGPDTEAFF. The DNA for the CDR3 is TGTGCCAGCAGTTTTGGGGGGCCCGACACTGAAGCTTTCTTT.

This chain uses TRBV27 with TRBJ2-7; 9 nucleotides match TRBD1. The CDR3 runs 14 residues. The V gene end was trimmed by 2 bases and the J gene end by 6 bases; junction bases not matched to a gene: 5. Germline-derived CDR1 and CDR2 are MNHEY and SMNVEV (reference sequence). The CDR3 loop reads CASSLMGQGSEQYF. Written as DNA, the CDR3 is TGTGCCAGCAGTTTAATGGGACAGGGTTCCGAGCAGTACTTC.

This clone was detected a few times. The chain recombines TRBV29-1 with TRBJ1-2; no clear D. Per the germline V gene, CDR1 is SQVTM and CDR2 is ANQGSEA. Trimming pared 0 bases from V and 8 bases from J, leaving 16 bases between. This CDR3 is built from 14 residues. In nucleotides, the CDR3 is TGCAGCGTTGAAGATCTTCCGGGGTTGAACGGCTACACCTTC. Its protein product is CSVEDLPGLNGYTF.

The chain couples TRBV5-5 to TRBJ1-1; D gene uncertain. The CDR3 has 14 amino acids. Per germline, CDR1 SGHKS and CDR2 YYEKEE (reference sequence). Between the trimmed V and J ends, which lost 0 bases and 6 bases, there was a span of 12 bases. CDR3 bases: TGTGCCAGCAGCTTGGTGGCAGCTGCCCCTGAAGCTTTCTTT. Amino acid sequence: CASSLVAAAPEAFF.

The chain combines TRBV9 with TRBJ2-3; D gene ambiguous. V was cut by 1 base and J by 0 bases, with 12 bases left in between. Germline V gives CDR1 SGDLS, CDR2 YYNGEE. The CDR3 has 16 residues. The CDR3 coding sequence is TGTGCCAGCAGCGTAACTGGTCTGGTTAGCACAGATACGCAGTATTTT. Translated, it gives CASSVTGLVSTDTQYF.

This clone has just a few counts. This chain links TRBV5-6 with TRBJ2-3, with D possibly matching TRBD1 (6 bases). This CDR3 region has 17 residues. Germline V lookup: CDR1 SGHDT, CDR2 YYEEEE. V lost 4 bases to trimming and J lost 2 bases, with 20 bases between them. The CDR3 bases are TGTGCCAGCAGCCCTGTGGGTGGGGGACAAGTCACAGATACGCAGTATTTT. Translating it yields CASSPVGGGQVTDTQYF.

V and J are TRBV7-6 and TRBJ2-7, with no clear D. This CDR3 spans 12 amino acids. Germline V gene lookup returns CDR1 SGHVS and CDR2 FNYEAQ. V dropped 4 bases and J dropped 2 bases, with 6 bases sitting between them. This CDR3 is CASSSDAYEQYF. Here the CDR3 DNA reads TGTGCCAGCAGCTCGGACGCCTACGAGCAGTACTTC.

This chain links TRBV7-6 with TRBJ2-7; TRBD1 aligns across 10 bases. CDR1 and CDR2 from the germline V gene are SGHVS and FNYEAQ. J gave up 5 bases and V 6 bases, and 4 bases lay outside the gene matches. The CDR3 is 13 amino acids. Here the CDR3 DNA reads TGTGCCAGCAGGGGGACAGGGGTCGACGAGCAGTACTTC. The encoded protein is CASRGTGVDEQYF.

This chain uses TRBV5-1 with TRBJ2-5, with D uncertain. Trimming pared 0 bases from V and 5 bases from J, leaving 14 bases between. The CDR3 contains 15 residues. Per germline, CDR1 SGHRS and CDR2 YFSETQ. The CDR3 bases are TGCGCCAGCAGCTTGGAAGACCCCCGGCAGGAGACCCAGTACTTC. It encodes CASSLEDPRQETQYF.

The chain employs TRBV19 and TRBJ2-1; D is unclear. This CDR3 has 12 amino acids. Germline CDR1 reads LNHDA; CDR2 reads SQIVND (reference sequence). V lost 8 bases, J lost 6 bases, and 11 bases lay in between. CDR3 amino acids: CASQGSFNEQFF. The DNA for the CDR3 is TGTGCCAGTCAAGGCAGCTTCAATGAGCAGTTCTTC.